These 6 T cell receptor beta chains were all obtained from the same sample, sequenced in a study of vaccination effects on CD4 cells after COVID-19. Isolating CD4+ T cells followed about 10 days of culture. Two-dose vaccination with either BNT162b2 or mRNA-1273 was given to the participants. The protocol was immunoSEQ multiplex PCR, while the TCRdb copy is restricted to in-frame clones and leaves out a portion. This table holds some 47,000 clones, around 70% found once. Their recognized antigens are unknown. Sequencing was performed on CD4+ T cells from PBMCs cultured without peptide, taken after COVID-19 vaccination. The source is a human donor who received a COVID-19 vaccine.

V gene TRBV5-1 combines with J gene TRBJ2-7; TRBD1 matches 8 bases. Germline V gene data show CDR1 as SGHRS and CDR2 as YFSETQ. CDR3 length: 12 amino acids. Unmatched junction bases numbered 5, after V lost 5 bases and J lost 7 bases. CDR3 bases: TGCGCCAGCAGTCCGGACAGGGAGGAGCAGTACTTC. This gives the protein CASSPDREEQYF.

The CDR3 here is CASSLSAGGPDTQYF. CDR3 nucleotides: TGTGCCAGCAGCTTATCGGCAGGGGGCCCAGATACGCAGTATTTT. This rearrangement joins TRBV7-6 to TRBJ2-3, with TRBD1 matching 8 bases. Germline V gene lookup returns CDR1 SGHVS and CDR2 FNYEAQ. The CDR3 runs 15 residues. J gave up 4 bases and V 2 bases, and 5 bases lay outside the gene matches.

This chain uses TRBV5-1 with TRBJ2-3; TRBD2 matches at 9 bases. After removal of 0 bases from V and 0 bases from J, the junction contained 8 bases not matched to a gene. CDR1 is SGHRS, CDR2 YFSETQ, per germline. The CDR3 covers 18 residues. The DNA for the CDR3 is TGCGCCAGCAGCTTGGCCCCTTCTAGCGGGGCTAGCACAGATACGCAGTATTTT. Translated: CASSLAPSSGASTDTQYF.

The rearrangement uses TRBV25-1 and TRBJ1-3; weak D call: TRBD1 (5 bases). The CDR3 contains 14 residues. The germline CDR1 and CDR2 sequences are MGHDK and SYGVNS. Trimming took 6 bases from V and 0 from J, leaving 9 bases between them. CDR3 nucleotides: TGTGCCAGCAGCCTCGGGACCTCTGGAAACACCATATATTTT. It is translated as CASSLGTSGNTIYF.

This clone appeared once. V is TRBV6-6 and J is TRBJ1-5; tentatively, D is TRBD1 (6 bases). V lost 6 bases to trimming and J lost 6 bases, with 15 bases between them. Per the germline V gene, CDR1 is MNHNY and CDR2 is SVGAGI (reference sequence). The CDR3 has 14 amino acids. Here the CDR3 reads CASRPGGGGQPQHF. CDR3 DNA: TGTGCCAGCAGGCCCGGGGGCGGAGGTCAGCCCCAGCATTTT.

The chain is built from TRBV7-2 and TRBJ1-6; D uncertain. CDR1 is SGHTA and CDR2 is FQGNSA in the germline V gene. Trimming removed 6 bases from V and 0 bases from J, with 12 bases in between. The CDR3 has 16 residues. The CDR3 DNA sequence: TGTGCCAGCAGAGGACGGTTGAGCTCCTATAATTCACCCCTCCACTTT. Translating it yields CASRGRLSSYNSPLHF. Together with reference TRBV7-2 and TRBJ1-6, the CDR3 gives the full variable domain: GAGVSQSPSNKVTEKGKDVELRCDPISGHTALYWYRQSLGQGLEFLIYFQGNSAPDKSGLPSDRFSAERTGGSVSTLTIQRTQQEDSAVYLCASRGRLSSYNSPLHFGNGTRLTVT.